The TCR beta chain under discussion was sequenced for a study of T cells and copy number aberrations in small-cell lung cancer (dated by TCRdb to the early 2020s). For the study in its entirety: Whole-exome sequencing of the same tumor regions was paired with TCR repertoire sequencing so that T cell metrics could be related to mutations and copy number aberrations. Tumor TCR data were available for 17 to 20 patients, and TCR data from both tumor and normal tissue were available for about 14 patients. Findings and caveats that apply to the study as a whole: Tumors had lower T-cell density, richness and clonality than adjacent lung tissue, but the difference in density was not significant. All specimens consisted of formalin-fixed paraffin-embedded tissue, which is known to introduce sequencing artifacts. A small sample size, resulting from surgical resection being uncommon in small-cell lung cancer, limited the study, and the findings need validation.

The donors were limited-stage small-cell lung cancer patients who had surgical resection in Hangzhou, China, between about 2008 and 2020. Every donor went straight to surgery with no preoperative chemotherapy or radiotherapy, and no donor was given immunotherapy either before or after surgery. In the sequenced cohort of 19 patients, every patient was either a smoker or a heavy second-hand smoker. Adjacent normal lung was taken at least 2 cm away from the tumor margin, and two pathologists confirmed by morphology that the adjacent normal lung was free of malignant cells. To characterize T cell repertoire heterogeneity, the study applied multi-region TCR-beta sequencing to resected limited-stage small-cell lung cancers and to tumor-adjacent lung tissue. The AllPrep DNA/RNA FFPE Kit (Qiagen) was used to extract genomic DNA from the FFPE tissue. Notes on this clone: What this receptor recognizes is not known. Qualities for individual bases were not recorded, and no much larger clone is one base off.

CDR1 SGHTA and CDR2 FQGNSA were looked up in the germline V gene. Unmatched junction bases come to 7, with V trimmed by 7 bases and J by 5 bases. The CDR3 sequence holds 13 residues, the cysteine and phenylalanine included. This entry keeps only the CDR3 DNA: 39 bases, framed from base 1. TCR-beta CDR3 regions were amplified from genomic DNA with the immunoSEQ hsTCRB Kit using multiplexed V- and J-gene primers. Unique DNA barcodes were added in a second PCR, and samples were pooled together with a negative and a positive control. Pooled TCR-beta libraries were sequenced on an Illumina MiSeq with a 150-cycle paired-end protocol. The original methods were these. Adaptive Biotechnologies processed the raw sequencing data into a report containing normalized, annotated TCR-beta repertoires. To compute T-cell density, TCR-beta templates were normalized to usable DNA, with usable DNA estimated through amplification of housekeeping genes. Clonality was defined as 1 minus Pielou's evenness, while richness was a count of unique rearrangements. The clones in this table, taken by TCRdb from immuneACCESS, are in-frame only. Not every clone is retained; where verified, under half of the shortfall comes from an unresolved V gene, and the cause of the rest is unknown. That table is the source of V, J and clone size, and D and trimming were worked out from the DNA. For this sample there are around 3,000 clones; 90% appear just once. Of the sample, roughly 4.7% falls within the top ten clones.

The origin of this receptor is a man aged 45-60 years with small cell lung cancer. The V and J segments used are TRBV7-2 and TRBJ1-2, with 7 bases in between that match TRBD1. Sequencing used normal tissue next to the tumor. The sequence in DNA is TGTGCCAGCACCATAGGACAGGAGTATGGCTACACCTTC. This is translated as CASTIGQEYGYTF.